This T cell receptor (beta chain) was documented in a study of yellow fever vaccine responses in identical twins. General study results and limits: Twins' vaccine T cell responses reportedly seemed partly convergent and partly personalized.

Comments on this clonotype: What it binds is unknown.

TCRdb re-called the RT-PCR reads through MiXCR, storing one row per CDR3 protein. Among 1,200 or so distinct CDR3 sequences listed, 80% were seen once. The CDR3 length is 14 residues. V was shortened by 4 bases and J by 7 bases, with 16 bases between the two germline ends. Germline-derived CDR1 and CDR2 are MNHEY and SVGAGI. The input for sequencing was T cells from blood (PBMCs), unsorted or a sorted subset (not recorded which), taken before or after yellow fever vaccination (not recorded which). This sequence originates from a female donor who received the yellow fever vaccine. This sequence joins TRBV6-5 and TRBJ1-2; D is perhaps TRBD1 (6 bases). The CDR3 loop reads CASSSPDSRRGYTF. CDR3 coding DNA: TGTGCCAGCAGTTCCCCGGACAGCAGGCGTGGCTACACCTTC.